This entry is about one T cell receptor beta chain. Its specificity is not known. The isolated RNA, all of it, was reverse transcribed, so expressed TCRB transcripts were what got sequenced. Measured with immunoSEQ multiplex PCR; TCRdb has only the in-frame clones, and not every one. Here the sample spans tens of thousands of clones, more than 45% being singletons. The data stem from a study of beta chain features in type 1 diabetes. Study-wide background: No patient-donor differences in age, gender, total cells or subset yield. Study observations and caveats: Type 1 diabetes patients showed a moderate but significant shortening of TCRB CDR3s in all four CD4+ subsets. Fewer insertions but more deletions were seen at VDJ junctions in type 1 diabetes patients.

The CDR3 runs to 14 residues. With 4 bases clipped from V and 7 bases from J, the junction kept 8 bases outside the gene matches. Germline CDR1 reads SGHRS; CDR2 reads YFSETQ. Researchers reported sorting CD4+ naive, central memory, regulatory and stem cell-like memory cells via CD45RO/CCR7/CD25/CD127/CD95/CD27. The purity of all sorted populations exceeded 95%. This sequence originates from a man between 18 and 29 years old with type 1 diabetes. Input material: stem cell memory CD4+ T cells from blood. This sequence joins TRBV5-1 and TRBJ2-5; TRBD1 aligns across 9 bases. CDR3 protein: CASSATGGFGTQYF. CDR3 sequence (DNA): TGCGCCAGCAGCGCCACAGGGGGCTTCGGGACCCAGTACTTC.